The 10 T cell receptor beta chains given below trace back to one sample, sequenced in a study of blood T cell repertoires in COVID-19. TCRdb's copy holds only in-frame clones and misses some; the assay was immunoSEQ multiplex PCR. This table has 150,000 to 200,000 clones, roughly four fifths appearing once. The sequenced material came from peripheral blood. The source is a woman aged 25 to 45 with acute or convalescent COVID-19.

The chain uses TRBV7-9 and TRBJ1-5; D is unresolved. The CDR3 extends over 14 amino acids. The V end was cut by 1 base, the J end by 2 bases, with 6 bases between. The germline V gene has CDR1 SEHNR and CDR2 FQNEAQ (reference sequence). CDR3 residues: CASSLGQGNQPQHF. The DNA of the CDR3 is TGTGCCAGCAGCTTAGGACAAGGCAATCAGCCCCAGCATTTT.

This clone has more than one count but fewer than ten. The gene calls are TRBV6-5 and TRBJ1-2, with 11 positions matching TRBD1. The germline V gene has CDR1 MNHEY and CDR2 SVGAGI. Trimming took 0 bases from V and 12 from J; bases not matched to a gene: 9. The CDR3 consists of 15 residues. The CDR3 loop reads CASSYSRDRGIENTF. CDR3 nucleotide sequence: TGTGCCAGCAGTTACTCCCGGGACAGGGGGATAGAAAACACCTTC.

This rearrangement joins TRBV9 to TRBJ1-3; 8 bases fit TRBD1. Looked up from germline, CDR1 is SGDLS and CDR2 is YYNGEE. Trimming cost V 7 bases and J 0 bases; bases outside gene matches: 3. This CDR3 spans 14 amino acids. Here the CDR3 reads CASDRGHSGNTIYF. The CDR3, as DNA: TGTGCCAGCGACAGGGGTCACTCTGGAAACACCATATATTTT. The entire variable domain, with the rest obtained from reference TRBV9 and TRBJ1-3, is as follows: DSGVTQTPKHLITATGQRVTLRCSPRSGDLSVYWYQQSLDQGLQFLIQYYNGEERAKGNILERFSAQQFPDLHSELNLSSLELGDSALYFCASDRGHSGNTIYFGEGSWLTVV.

The genes are TRBV27 and TRBJ2-1; D is unclear. This CDR3 contains 16 residues. The V end lost 4 bases, the J end lost 7 bases, and 20 bases lay between the germline ends. Germline lookup yields CDR1 MNHEY and CDR2 SMNVEV (reference sequence). CDR3 sequence (DNA): TGTGCCAGCAGTTCCGACGGTCGGAGTCCGAGGAATGAGCAGTTCTTC. This codes for CASSSDGRSPRNEQFF.

The chain couples TRBV6-5 to TRBJ2-1; D is undetermined. CDR1 and CDR2 (germline): MNHEY, SVGAGI. V was cut by 1 base and J by 9 bases, with 16 bases left in between. CDR3 length: 15 amino acids. Here the CDR3 reads CASSYLGTVGTEQFF. The CDR3 DNA sequence: TGTGCCAGCAGTTACTTAGGAACAGTTGGAACTGAGCAGTTCTTC.

The V gene is TRBV27, the J gene TRBJ2-1; TRBD2 aligns across 9 bases. The length of the CDR3 is 17 residues. Germline loops: CDR1 MNHEY, CDR2 SMNVEV (reference sequence). The J segment lost 3 bases and the V segment lost 0 bases, leaving 6 bases of the junction unmatched. The CDR3 DNA sequence: TGTGCCAGCAGTTTATCGAGTAGCGGGAGTGTCTACAATGAGCAGTTCTTC. It specifies CASSLSSSGSVYNEQFF.

The chain combines TRBV7-2 with TRBJ2-1; possibly TRBD2 for D (7 bases). V dropped 2 bases and J dropped 7 bases, with 12 bases sitting between them. The V gene's germline CDR1 is SGHTA and CDR2 FQGNSA. This CDR3 region has 14 residues. The CDR3 region has the DNA TGTGCCAGCAGCTTAAGGGGGGGGCCAAATGAGCAGTTCTTC. Translated: CASSLRGGPNEQFF.

The chain combines TRBV27 with TRBJ1-2; D gene ambiguous. Per the germline V gene, CDR1 is MNHEY and CDR2 is SMNVEV (reference sequence). The CDR3 runs 8 residues. V was trimmed by 10 bases and J by 7 bases, leaving 4 bases between them. Written as DNA, the CDR3 is TGTGCCATAGTTGGCTACACCTTC. This encodes CAIVGYTF.

This chain links TRBV30 with TRBJ2-2; the D gene is possibly TRBD2 (5 bases). This CDR3 contains 16 residues. Germline CDR1 and CDR2: GTSNPN and SVGIG (reference sequence). Trimming took 2 bases from V and 1 from J, leaving 14 bases between them. This chain's CDR3 is CAWSSRLGLNTGELFF. The CDR3 DNA is TGTGCCTGGAGTTCCCGTCTTGGACTGAACACCGGGGAGCTGTTTTTT.

This chain joins TRBV19 and TRBJ1-1, with D uncertain. V was clipped by 5 bases and J by 0 bases, with 10 bases between them. The CDR3 spans 14 residues. Looked up from germline, CDR1 is LNHDA and CDR2 is SQIVND (reference sequence). CDR3 in amino acids: CASSPGGLNTEAFF. The CDR3 DNA reads TGTGCCAGTAGTCCCGGAGGGCTGAACACTGAAGCTTTCTTT.